The 26 T cell receptor beta chains given below trace back to one sample, sequenced in a study of blood T cell repertoires in COVID-19. Sequenced by immunoSEQ multiplex PCR; TCRdb stores in-frame clones only, minus some. Of about 110,000 clones in the sample, roughly 85% are singletons; the top ten hold around an eighth. The sequenced material came from peripheral blood. All receptors derive from a human donor in a cohort sampled during active COVID-19.

The chain recombines TRBV11-2 with TRBJ1-1, with D hard to call. CDR1 is SGHAT, CDR2 FQNNGV, per germline. This CDR3 is 14 amino acids long. V was trimmed by 0 bases and J by 0 bases, leaving 5 bases between them. The CDR3 DNA reads as TGTGCCAGCAGCTTAGAAGCGGTGAACACTGAAGCTTTCTTT. Amino acid sequence: CASSLEAVNTEAFF.

The chain uses TRBV7-6 and TRBJ2-1; 11 bases align to TRBD2. This CDR3 has 18 amino acids. Looked up from germline, CDR1 is SGHVS and CDR2 is FNYEAQ. V was clipped by 3 bases and J by 0 bases; unmatched bases: 7. The CDR3 here is CASSLASGGFSSYNEQFF. The CDR3 DNA is TGTGCCAGCAGCTTGGCTAGCGGGGGGTTTAGCTCCTACAATGAGCAGTTCTTC.

The chain recombines TRBV4-2 with TRBJ2-2, with a possible D match to TRBD1 (6 bases). The CDR3 has 18 amino acids. V was pared by 0 bases and J by 0 bases, with 14 bases between. Per germline, CDR1 LGHNA and CDR2 YNFKEQ. CDR3 in DNA: TGTGCCAGCAGCCAAGATCTTCGGGCAGGGGCGAACACCGGGGAGCTGTTTTTT. As protein: CASSQDLRAGANTGELFF.

The V call is TRBV29-1, the J call TRBJ2-1; D is possibly TRBD2 (6 bases). The CDR3 spans 12 residues. The germline V gene encodes CDR1 SQVTM and CDR2 ANQGSEA. V dropped 6 bases and J dropped 8 bases, with 14 bases sitting between them. The DNA of the CDR3 is TGCAGCGTAGGCACGGGAGCGGATGAGCAGTTCTTC. Its translation is CSVGTGADEQFF.

The chain couples TRBV27 to TRBJ2-7; D unresolved. Germline lookup yields CDR1 MNHEY and CDR2 SMNVEV (reference sequence). This CDR3 region has 15 residues. With 5 bases removed from V and 2 bases from J, the gap between germline ends came to 16 bases. The CDR3 sequence is CASSLNSFVAYEQYF. CDR3 sequence (DNA): TGTGCCAGCAGTCTTAACAGCTTTGTGGCCTACGAGCAGTACTTC.

The CDR3 loop is CASSLMFGQGLPQHF. The CDR3 coding sequence is TGTGCCAGCAGCTTAATGTTTGGACAGGGCCTGCCCCAGCATTTT. This chain connects TRBV7-2 to TRBJ1-5; 8 positions agree with TRBD1. CDR1 is SGHTA, CDR2 FQGNSA, per germline. The CDR3 has 15 residues. J gave up 9 bases and V 2 bases, and 9 bases lay outside the gene matches.

V and J are TRBV11-3 and TRBJ1-2, with D possibly being TRBD1 (6 bases). The CDR3 extends over 13 amino acids. Looked up from germline, CDR1 is SGHNT and CDR2 is YENEEA. Trimming shortened V by 5 bases and J by 6 bases, and 13 bases separated the two germline ends. The CDR3: CASSKQGLHGYTF. Here the CDR3 DNA reads TGTGCCAGCAGCAAACAGGGCCTCCATGGCTACACCTTC.

V gene TRBV6-5 combines with J gene TRBJ1-1, with D possibly being TRBD1 (5 bases). V shed 5 bases and J shed 7 bases, with 14 bases lying between them. Germline V gene lookup returns CDR1 MNHEY and CDR2 SVGAGI. The CDR3 is 13 amino acids. In nucleotides, the CDR3 is TGTGCCAGCAGTCCCAGGGAACGGATTGAAGCTTTCTTT. Encoded protein: CASSPRERIEAFF.

The chain combines TRBV11-2 with TRBJ2-1; 11 nucleotides match TRBD2. V was clipped by 0 bases and J by 8 bases; unmatched bases: 3. This CDR3 contains 15 residues. CDR1 SGHAT and CDR2 FQNNGV come from the germline V gene. The CDR3 region is CASSLDLAGGHEQFF. The CDR3 DNA sequence: TGTGCCAGCAGCTTAGATTTAGCGGGGGGGCATGAGCAGTTCTTC.

This chain joins TRBV11-3 and TRBJ2-3; possibly TRBD2 for D (6 bases). The CDR3 contains 15 residues. Germline CDR1 is SGHNT and CDR2 is YENEEA. V lost 4 bases, J lost 2 bases, and 13 bases lay in between. The CDR3 DNA sequence: TGTGCCAGCAGCTCCCGGGGGTCCTACACAGATACGCAGTATTTT. Protein: CASSSRGSYTDTQYF.

CDR3 protein: CASSQSGARLEAFF. The CDR3 region has the DNA TGTGCCAGCAGTCAGAGCGGGGCGAGGCTTGAAGCTTTCTTT. The chain is built from TRBV28 and TRBJ1-1; D is possibly TRBD1 (5 bases). The CDR3 totals 14 residues. V was trimmed by 5 bases and J by 7 bases, leaving 17 bases between them. Germline CDR1 is MDHEN and CDR2 is SYDVKM.

Worth noting for this clone: This sample also contains other DNA sequences that code for the same CDR3. The chain has TRBV7-2 and TRBJ1-5, with TRBD1 as a possible D gene (6 bases). V shed 1 base and J shed 6 bases, with 13 bases lying between them. The CDR3 is 15 residues long. Germline CDR1 and CDR2: SGHTA and FQGNSA. CDR3 residues: CASSLGVQGSQPQHF. In DNA form, the CDR3 reads TGTGCCAGCAGCTTAGGGGTACAGGGTAGTCAGCCCCAGCATTTT.

V is TRBV6-1 and J is TRBJ2-7; D is ambiguous. Germline CDR1 MNHNS, CDR2 SASEGT. The CDR3 is made up of 13 amino acids. Between the trimmed V and J ends, which lost 3 bases and 5 bases, there was a span of 11 bases. The CDR3 DNA sequence: TGTGCCAGCAGTGATCGAGCCTCGGACGAGCAGTACTTC. Translation: CASSDRASDEQYF.

The chain combines TRBV6-4 with TRBJ2-7, with TRBD2 as a possible D gene (6 bases). The CDR3 totals 15 residues. Trimming left V 11 bases short and J 2 bases short, with 22 bases between. The V gene's germline CDR1 is MRHNA and CDR2 SNTAGT. The CDR3 bases are TGTGCCCCTAGAAAGACAGCGGGCAGGCCCTACGAGCAGTACTTC. It is translated as CAPRKTAGRPYEQYF.

This clone was seen once. The chain employs TRBV6-5 and TRBJ1-1, with 8 bases that match TRBD1. CDR3 length equals 16 residues. V shed 1 base, J shed 1 base, and the junction held 5 bases outside the gene matches. Germline-derived CDR1 and CDR2 are MNHEY and SVGAGI. In DNA, the CDR3 is TGTGCCAGCAGTTACTACCCAGGGGGCACGAACACTGAAGCTTTCTTT. Residues: CASSYYPGGTNTEAFF.

This clone was detected once. J is TRBJ2-3 and V is TRBV1; TRBD2, the table's D call, lacks a check against the DNA. TRBV1 is designated a pseudogene. This CDR3 has 17 amino acids. CDR3 in DNA: TGCACCAGCAGCCAACCGCGACTAGCGGGTAGCACAGATACGCAGTATTTT. It codes for CTSSQPRLAGSTDTQYF.

The chain employs TRBV7-9 and TRBJ2-3; TRBD2 aligns across 8 bases. The CDR3 loop spans 16 amino acids. V dropped 1 base and J dropped 3; count of bases not matched to a gene: 6. Germline values: CDR1 SEHNR, CDR2 FQNEAQ (reference sequence). The DNA for the CDR3 is TGTGCCAGCAGCTTAGTTGTCGGGGGGGCAACAGATACGCAGTATTTT. It is translated as CASSLVVGGATDTQYF.

The chain combines TRBV4-3 with TRBJ2-1; 8 nucleotides agree with TRBD1. Germline CDR1 is LGHNA and CDR2 is YSLEER. The CDR3 sequence is 15 residues long. Trimming took 0 bases from V and 3 from J; bases not matched to a gene: 1. The CDR3 reads CASSQDTGGYNEQFF. The CDR3 DNA follows: TGCGCCAGCAGCCAAGATACAGGGGGCTACAATGAGCAGTTCTTC.

The V call is TRBV5-5, the J call TRBJ1-2; no clear D. The V and J ends lost 4 bases and 3 bases respectively, with 16 bases between them. Germline loops: CDR1 SGHKS, CDR2 YYEKEE (reference sequence). CDR3 length: 15 residues. CDR3 nucleotides: TGTGCCAGCAGCCCTCACTCGGGAGGCCACTATGGCTACACCTTC. It specifies CASSPHSGGHYGYTF.

This clone was recorded only once. The chain joins TRBV19 to TRBJ2-6, with a possible D match to TRBD1 (6 bases). Trimming pared 6 bases from V and 0 bases from J, leaving 18 bases between. The length of the CDR3 is 18 residues. Germline CDR1 reads LNHDA; CDR2 reads SQIVND (reference sequence). The CDR3 is CASSAGGRGPSGANVLTF. In nucleotides, the CDR3 is TGTGCCAGTAGCGCTGGGGGCAGGGGCCCCTCTGGGGCCAACGTCCTGACTTTC.

V gene TRBV19 combines with J gene TRBJ1-5; TRBD1 matches 9 bases. Germline V lookup: CDR1 LNHDA, CDR2 SQIVND (reference sequence). This CDR3 is 18 amino acids long. Germline trimming cut 2 bases from V and 0 bases from J; bases unmatched to any gene: 8. CDR3 loop: CASSIRGTGTYSNQPQHF. As DNA, the CDR3 is TGTGCCAGTAGTATACGGGGGACAGGGACATATAGCAATCAGCCCCAGCATTTT.

This clone was detected only a few times. This chain links TRBV7-7 with TRBJ2-2; TRBD2 matches at 8 bases. The CDR3 is made up of 17 amino acids. The germline V gene has CDR1 SSHAT and CDR2 FNYEAQ (reference sequence). V lost 4 bases, J lost 0 bases, and 7 bases stayed unmatched. CDR3 sequence reads: CASSSRSGGPNTGELFF. The CDR3 bases are TGTGCCAGCAGCTCGCGCAGCGGGGGCCCGAACACCGGGGAGCTGTTTTTT. The full variable domain, with the rest looked up from reference TRBV7-7 and TRBJ2-2, is GAGVSQSPRYKVTKRGQDVTLRCDPISSHATLYWYQQALGQGPEFLTYFNYEAQPDKSGLPSDRFSAERPEGSISTLTIQRTEQRDSAMYRCASSSRSGGPNTGELFFGEGSRLTVL.

In this sample, this clone turned up once. The chain couples TRBV9 to TRBJ1-6; D possibly corresponds to TRBD1 (6 bases). CDR1 is SGDLS and CDR2 is YYNGEE in the germline V gene. The V end was cut by 0 bases, the J end by 10 bases, with 14 bases between. The CDR3 runs to 15 residues. CDR3 DNA: TGTGCCAGCAGCGTAGAGGACAGCCTAGGGTCACCCCTCCACTTT. Protein: CASSVEDSLGSPLHF.

The V and J genes are TRBV7-2 and TRBJ1-5; 7 positions agree with TRBD1. This CDR3 has 16 residues. Trimming removed 1 base from V and 2 bases from J; junction bases left unmatched: 5. The V gene's germline CDR1 is SGHTA and CDR2 FQGNSA. CDR3 residues: CASSLGGGLGNQPQHF. The CDR3 DNA reads as TGTGCCAGCAGCTTAGGAGGGGGCTTAGGCAATCAGCCCCAGCATTTT.

The chain has TRBV6-6 and TRBJ2-1; 8 positions agree with TRBD2. V gave up 5 bases and J gave up 6 bases; unmatched junction bases: 12. The CDR3 has 16 residues. Germline values: CDR1 MNHNY, CDR2 SVGAGI (reference sequence). DNA of the CDR3: TGTGCCAGCAGTACCTCCCGGGGGGGGGTTTCCAATGAGCAGTTCTTC. It is translated as CASSTSRGGVSNEQFF.

The chain recombines TRBV11-2 with TRBJ2-7, with TRBD1 identical over 8 bases. This CDR3 contains 14 residues. The junction had 4 bases not matched to a gene; V was cut back by 3 bases and J by 3 bases. The germline V gene has CDR1 SGHAT and CDR2 FQNNGV. The CDR3 reads CASSLTDRDYEQYF. CDR3 coding DNA: TGTGCCAGCAGCTTGACGGACAGGGACTACGAGCAGTACTTC.